What follows describes a single TCR beta chain. Its antigen remains unidentified. Base qualities are missing; no much larger clone stands one base away. The immunoSEQ Assay, a bias-controlled multiplex PCR, was used to amplify TCRbeta CDR3 regions from genomic DNA. On the authors' methods: The number of nucleated cells in each sample was estimated by amplification of reference gene primers within the assay. To quantify the absolute abundance of each unique TCRbeta CDR3 rearrangement, sequence reads were collapsed and filtered. For each sample, productive Simpson clonality was calculated by taking the square root of Simpson's diversity index across productive rearrangements. The immuneACCESS repertoire file appears here via TCRdb, limited to in-frame rearrangements. These files lack a portion of the clones; in checked studies, under half of the deficit traces to unresolved V genes, and the cause of the others is not known. V, J and clone size are those of that table, while D and trimming were read from the DNA. The sample table contains about 97,000 clones; only one count was recorded for roughly 92% of them. 1.5% to 2.5% of the sample rests with the top ten.

In Seattle, one collaborating source enrolled patients while the infection was active and tracked those patients longitudinally over the course of disease. Each collaborating institution followed its own protocols to collect whole blood in K2EDTA tubes. For TCRbeta analysis, collaborators shipped samples in one of three forms: frozen whole blood, isolated PBMCs, or DNA extracted from either of those sample types. This sample is part of a study of blood T cell repertoires in COVID-19 (dated by TCRdb to about 2020). Background on the whole study: Samples from collaborators originated in the United States, Italy and Spain and spanned both the acute and convalescent phases of COVID-19. Deeply sampled blood TCRbeta repertoires from subjects exposed to, actively infected with, or recovered from COVID-19 were included in the dataset. The prospective study material was composed of cDNA or gDNA derived from T cells, B-cell-depleted T cells, or PBMCs. Where HLA class I and class II types were available, the types were taken from metadata supplied by the sample provider, not from assay-based typing. The repertoires were released in a freely available public database meant as a resource for research on the immune response to SARS-CoV-2. Samples came from the ongoing ImmuneRACE study (first 160 participants) plus 1,254 subjects from 6 global collaborators. Sample metadata almost always included a de-identified subject ID, COVID-19 status, age in years and sex. What the work shows at the level of the full study, not this receptor alone: The quantity of clinical and demographic metadata differed by source and by participant and was supplied without curation.

This clonotype was sampled from a woman in her 50s with COVID-19, enrolled during active disease. The sequencing sample was made of peripheral blood.

The DNA sequence is given as TGTGCCAGCAGCCCTCTCCGCGGGGGCCGCGTCTACGAGCAGTACTTC. Its protein reads: CASSPLRGGRVYEQYF. Recombination linked TRBV11-3 to TRBJ2-7; TRBD2 could be the D gene, as 7 bases match. The CDR3 spans 16 residues, from the cysteine through the phenylalanine. The entry retains the CDR3 DNA only, 48 bases that are in frame from base 1. At the junction V is shortened by 5 bases and J by 3 bases, with 20 bases in between. Sequences SGHNT (CDR1) and YENEEA (CDR2) are obtained from the germline V gene.